This T cell receptor (beta chain) was documented in a study of OX40 agonist ivuxolimab in advanced cancers. Study-level results: Mean expanded clone counts were higher in CD8+ than CD4+ T cells. Dosing at 0.1 to 3.0 mg/kg was accompanied by clonal expansion of CD4+ and CD8+ blood T cells by week 6.

The CDR3 covers 11 residues. Trimming cost V 3 bases and J 7 bases, with 6 bases left between them. Germline V gene data show CDR1 as MDHEN and CDR2 as SYDVKM. Produced via immunoSEQ multiplex PCR; TCRdb's table is partial and in-frame only. Here the sample spans roughly 63,000 clones, around 83% being singletons. In regard to this clone: Its specificity is not known.

The source of this sequence is an adult with an advanced solid tumor such as melanoma, head and neck, liver or kidney cancer. Source: CD4+ or CD8+ T cells sorted from blood, taken in a trial of the OX40 agonist ivuxolimab. The chain recombines TRBV28 with TRBJ1-2; no reliable D call. The CDR3, as DNA: TGTGCCAGCAGTTTTTTTCGTGGCTACACCTTC. As protein: CASSFFRGYTF.